Shown below are 10 T cell receptor beta chains from a single sample sequenced in a study of shared clonotypes between healthy human individuals. Using immunoSEQ multiplex PCR, the repertoire was profiled, and TCRdb retains in-frame clones only, with some absent. This sample has about 1.5 million clones, with roughly 95% found just once. The sequenced sample was naive CD4+ T cells sorted from blood. The sample's subset: CD45RA+ positively selected. The receptor set was obtained from a man aged 25-45 years in good health.

The J gene is TRBJ2-3, the V gene TRBV4-1; a weak D match, TRBD2 (5 bases). This CDR3 has 17 residues. Trimming left V 0 bases short and J 1 base short, with 14 bases between. The V gene's germline CDR1 is MGHRA and CDR2 YSYEKL. The CDR3 coding sequence is TGCGCCAGCAGCCAAGATCAAGAGGGAGTTGGCACAGATACGCAGTATTTT. This sequence encodes CASSQDQEGVGTDTQYF.

The CDR3 region is CASRLVGGNRAEKLFF. CDR3 coding DNA: TGTGCCAGCAGACTAGTAGGGGGTAATCGGGCTGAAAAACTGTTTTTT. The chain links TRBV27 to TRBJ1-4, with D tentatively TRBD1 (6 bases). CDR3 size: 16 residues. Germline-derived CDR1 and CDR2 are MNHEY and SMNVEV (reference sequence). The V end lost 6 bases, the J end lost 7 bases, and 21 bases lay between the germline ends.

The rearrangement uses TRBV6-5 and TRBJ1-2; 12 bases align to TRBD1. The CDR3 covers 14 residues. The germline CDR1 and CDR2 sequences are MNHEY and SVGAGI. With 8 bases clipped from V and 3 bases from J, the junction kept 4 bases outside the gene matches. The CDR3 sequence: CASHGTGGDYGYTF. The DNA of the CDR3 is TGTGCCAGCCACGGGACAGGGGGCGACTATGGCTACACCTTC.

The rearrangement uses TRBV2 and TRBJ1-1; a weak D match, TRBD1 (5 bases). CDR3 length: 11 amino acids. Trimming cost V 6 bases and J 8 bases, with 10 bases left between them. CDR1 is SNHLY and CDR2 is FYNNEI in the germline V gene. In DNA, the CDR3 is TGTGCCAGCAGCGACGAGGGGGAAGCTTTCTTT. This translates into CASSDEGEAFF.

The V and J genes are TRBV2 and TRBJ1-2, with D perhaps TRBD1 (6 bases). The CDR3 contains 12 residues. The ends were cut back, 2 bases at V and 6 bases at J, with 7 bases in the middle. Germline V gives CDR1 SNHLY, CDR2 FYNNEI. The CDR3 protein is CASSEPGDGYTF. The DNA for the CDR3 is TGTGCCAGCAGTGAACCAGGGGATGGCTACACCTTC.

J is TRBJ2-3 and V is TRBV19; no clear D gene. The CDR3 is 14 residues long. Germline V lookup: CDR1 LNHDA, CDR2 SQIVND (reference sequence). With 10 bases removed from V and 1 base from J, the gap between germline ends came to 15 bases. This chain's CDR3 is CATVRATGTDTQYF. In DNA form, the CDR3 reads TGTGCCACCGTACGGGCTACGGGCACAGATACGCAGTATTTT.

This chain joins TRBV18 and TRBJ2-1; D not certain. The CDR3 sequence is 15 residues long. The germline V gene has CDR1 KGHSH and CDR2 LQKENI. V dropped 3 bases and J dropped 9 bases, with 18 bases sitting between them. CDR3 sequence reads: CASSPPAALGLEQFF. The DNA of the CDR3 is TGTGCCAGCTCACCCCCGGCCGCCCTAGGCCTTGAGCAGTTCTTC.

J is TRBJ2-1 and V is TRBV4-1, with TRBD2 matching 8 bases. This CDR3 has 14 residues. V lost 3 bases to trimming and J lost 9 bases; unmatched junction nucleotides: 7. Germline CDR1 is MGHRA and CDR2 is YSYEKL. This CDR3 is CASSHPGLVLEQFF. In DNA form, the CDR3 reads TGCGCCAGCAGCCACCCGGGACTAGTACTTGAGCAGTTCTTC.

The chain recombines TRBV5-6 with TRBJ2-1, with no clear D. Trimming left V 4 bases short and J 0 bases short, with 11 bases between. The germline gives CDR1 SGHDT, CDR2 YYEEEE. CDR3 length: 15 amino acids. For the CDR3, the DNA is TGTGCCAGCAGCGGAACCATCCGCTCCTACAATGAGCAGTTCTTC. It yields the protein CASSGTIRSYNEQFF.

This chain links TRBV28 with TRBJ1-1; the D is unclear. Trimming left V 7 bases short and J 7 bases short, with 13 bases between. Per germline, CDR1 MDHEN and CDR2 SYDVKM. The CDR3 extends over 12 amino acids. CDR3 in DNA: TGTGCCAGCACGGGTCGATTTTTTGAAGCTTTCTTT. Its translation is CASTGRFFEAFF.